This entry concerns a single T cell receptor (beta chain). The entry originates in a study of T cell clones after liver transplantation. About the study: In this trial, immunosuppression withdrawal was attempted within 2 years of liver transplant.

Clones were sequenced by immunoSEQ multiplex PCR, and TCRdb holds only the in-frame ones, with some missing. There are fewer than 70,000 clones in the sample; 70% to 80% occur only once, and approximately 15% lies in the top ten. Looked up from germline, CDR1 is WSHSY and CDR2 is SAAADI. V was pared by 3 bases and J by 0 bases, with 10 bases of the junction left unmatched. CDR3 length: 17 residues. This clonotype was sampled from a human donor who received a liver transplant. This sequence joins TRBV10-2 and TRBJ2-7; 8 nucleotides match TRBD2. Here the sequenced sample was CD4+ T cells from blood, taken before liver transplant. The CDR3 bases are TGCGCCAGCAGTGACCCCGGGGGGGGCCTTCGCTCCTACGAGCAGTACTTC. Protein product: CASSDPGGGLRSYEQYF.